This is a list of T cell receptor beta chains from one sample in a study of CXCR3-negative and CXCR3-positive naive CD8 T cells. TCRdb reprocessed the 5' RACE reads; each CDR3 protein has one entry and no DNA is given. The sample includes 4,500 to 6,500 distinct CDR3 sequences. Sequencing input: naive CXCR3+ CD8+ T cells from blood. Every receptor here comes from a human donor in good health. Some clones in this sample may be carry-over from other donors' samples. Each CDR3 is given with its conserved first and last residue. The size field is filled for only some rows; it gives once, few, many or a size class.

v_call	clone_size	cdr3_length	j_call	cdr3_aa
TRBV29-1	medium-sized	15	TRBJ1-2	CSVPGQGLFNYGYTF
TRBV12-3/TRBV12-4	medium-sized	12	TRBJ2-7	CASSDLSGRQYF
TRBV12-3/TRBV12-4	medium-sized	17	TRBJ1-3	CASSLQPLDPAGNTIYF
TRBV6-2/TRBV6-3	-	13	TRBJ2-4	CASSQDDTNIQYF
TRBV15	large	15	TRBJ1-6	CATRGMGQENSPLHF
TRBV29-1	-	15	TRBJ2-5	CSVEAAWGYDPTQYF
TRBV21-1	medium-sized	16	TRBJ2-7	CASSDLRTGGSYEQYF
TRBV6-2/TRBV6-3	-	13	TRBJ2-2	CASSYSSTGELFF
TRBV2	medium-sized	15	TRBJ2-2	CARQTAATNTGELFF
TRBV29-1	medium-sized	14	TRBJ1-2	CSVEGSVGNYGYTF
TRBV29-1	medium-sized	14	TRBJ1-3	CSVEGQGSGNTIYF
TRBV29-1	-	14	TRBJ1-2	CSVGFGTGNYGYTF
TRBV20-1	-	16	TRBJ2-3	CSARGSGRAGADTQYF
TRBV7-9	medium-sized	13	TRBJ1-2	CASSWGGRYGYTF
TRBV29-1	medium-sized	12	TRBJ1-2	CSAEEGTAGYTF